This T cell receptor beta chain was identified in a study of HIV-infected patients and healthy controls. Study outcomes and limitations: Healthy controls carried many MAIT alpha-chain CDR3s, while HIV+ repertoires had few. Mean usage of eight alpha and eight beta V genes differed significantly in HIV-infected patients versus controls.

cDNA was made from roughly 500 ng RNA using alpha and beta constant primers. Alpha and beta chain libraries were made separately by chain-specific third strand synthesis with multiplexing indices. Ligation attached cDNA to a 5' RACE adapter that carried a random hexamer and SP2 site. A short first PCR added P5 and P7 adapter elements and a second index. In TCRdb, the 5' RACE reads were re-called with MiXCR into one record per CDR3 protein. The data contain 15,000 to 20,000 distinct CDR3 sequences, about 8.3% of them singletons. The repertoire came from unfractionated whole blood and reflected all unsorted peripheral T cells. This clonotype appeared many times. The antigen remains unidentified. This clonotype originated in an adult in good health. The sequenced sample consisted of blood.

In nucleotides, the CDR3 is TGTGCCAGCAGCCCAAACCAACCTGGCTACACCTTC. Translated, it gives CASSPNQPGYTF. The chain uses TRBV12-3 or TRBV12-4 and TRBJ1-2, with D unresolved. The CDR3 has 12 residues. V gave up 6 bases and J gave up 7 bases, with 12 bases separating them.